This TCR beta chain emerged from a study of blood T cell repertoires in COVID-19 (dated by TCRdb to the early 2020s). With regard to the full study: Samples from collaborators originated in the United States, Italy and Spain and spanned both the acute and convalescent phases of COVID-19. The prospective study material was composed of cDNA or gDNA derived from T cells, B-cell-depleted T cells, or PBMCs. Subjects who had been exposed to COVID-19, were actively infected with it, or had recovered from it provided the deeply sampled blood TCRbeta repertoires that made up the dataset. The repertoires were made available in a free public database intended to serve as a resource for research on the immune response to SARS-CoV-2. Samples were obtained from the ongoing ImmuneRACE study (first 160 participants) and from some 1,300 subjects provided by 6 global collaborators. Nearly every sample came with metadata listing a de-identified subject ID, COVID-19 status, age in years and sex. Where available, HLA class I and class II types were taken from metadata supplied by the sample provider and were not determined by assay-based typing. General conclusions and limits of the study: How much clinical and demographic metadata was included differed by source and by participant, and the metadata was provided uncurated.

TCRbeta CDR3 regions were amplified from genomic DNA using the immunoSEQ Assay, a bias-controlled multiplex PCR. On the authors' methods: The number of nucleated cells in each sample was estimated by amplification of reference gene primers within the assay. To quantify the absolute abundance of each unique TCRbeta CDR3 rearrangement, sequence reads were collapsed and filtered. Productive Simpson clonality was computed per sample as the square root of Simpson's diversity index over productive rearrangements. This immuneACCESS table, as held by TCRdb, lists in-frame sequences with V and J called but not all clones. Of the missing ones, under half trace to an unresolved V gene in checked studies; the others have no known cause. Clone size and V and J calls were adopted from that table, with D and trimming inferred from the DNA. The sample contains roughly 380,000 clones, approximately 89% of them found a single time. The top ten clonotypes cover under 5% of the sample.

Including cysteine and phenylalanine, the CDR3 has 14 amino acids. Left in the record is the CDR3 DNA by itself, 42 bases read in frame from the first base. The germline V gene gives CDR1 as SGHTA and CDR2 as FQGTGA. V loses 2 bases at its end and J loses 10 bases; junction bases beyond the gene matches: 5. In the case of this clone: Which antigen it targets is not known. Qualities for individual bases were not recorded, and no much larger clone is one base off.

One collaborating source in Seattle enrolled patients during active infection and followed them longitudinally through the course of disease. Whole blood was collected in K2EDTA tubes by collaborating institutions according to the institutions' own protocols. Collaborator samples were shipped for TCRbeta analysis as frozen whole blood, isolated PBMCs, or DNA extracted from either sample type. This sequence was found in a woman aged 55 to 70 with COVID-19, enrolled during active disease. In this chain, TRBV7-3 is recombined with TRBJ1-6; the junction holds 7 bases that match TRBD1. Sequenced sample: peripheral blood. The CDR3 in this case is CASSLRQGGSPLHF. The sequenced DNA: TGTGCCAGCAGCTTACGACAGGGTGGATCACCCCTCCACTTT. This CDR3, with the reference TRBV7-3 and TRBJ1-6 proteins standing in past its ends, gives the full variable domain GAGVSQTPSNKVTEKGKYVELRCDPISGHTALYWYRQSLGQGPEFLIYFQGTGAADDSGLPNDRFFAVRPEGSVSTLKIQRTERGDSAVYLCASSLRQGGSPLHFGNGTRLTVT.